Given below is one TCR beta chain in context. It lacks a known antigen. No per-base quality is available; no much larger clone lies one base away. A patient counted as having stable Graves' hyperthyroidism if no progression to ophthalmopathy occurred over 18 months of follow-up. Hyperthyroidism patients were newly diagnosed, with disease duration under 2 months, and aged 18 to 65 years. Any patient with an uncontrolled infection, another autoimmune disease, pregnancy or lactation was excluded. Clinical symptoms, serum thyroxine and TRAb, thyroid ultrasound, and orbital computed tomography formed the basis for the diagnoses. Ficoll-Paque density gradient centrifugation was used to isolate PBMCs from 10 ml of fresh peripheral blood. Total RNA was extracted with Trizol reagent, and quality was checked on an Agilent 2100 Bioanalyzer. The sample is drawn from a study of T cells in Graves' hyperthyroidism and ophthalmopathy (dated by TCRdb to 2018 to 2020). For context, the study as a whole: Peripheral blood was sampled at the time of initial diagnosis, prior to any treatment. Prospective prediction of ophthalmopathy was tested in an independent validation cohort of 18 to 20 hyperthyroidism patients and 17 patients who later progressed to ophthalmopathy. After sampling, hyperthyroidism patients received methimazole starting at 30 mg daily, and ophthalmopathy patients received high-dose intravenous methylprednisolone. A discovery cohort of around 98 patients, roughly 45 with Graves' ophthalmopathy and over 55 with stable Graves' hyperthyroidism, was used to find distinguishing TCR V-J signatures. Thyroid tissue and blood T-cell repertoires from about six Graves' hyperthyroidism patients were also compared in the study. According to the paper, TCR Vbeta CDR3 sequencing was carried out on 135 peripheral blood samples, which came from 40 to 45 ophthalmopathy, 70 to 80 hyperthyroidism and 17 progressor patients. The 90 or so discovery patients were randomly split 7:3 into training and test sets. What the study reported, not specific to this receptor: Sample size was not statistically predetermined, and investigators were not blinded to group allocation. Ophthalmopathy was separated from stable hyperthyroidism by a 13 V-J signature model, with approximately 89% sensitivity and just over 81% specificity obtained in cross-validation and 80%/75% obtained in testing. Most expanded thyroid clonotypes (frequency above 0.001) were also detected in blood, a finding suggesting that blood repertoires may reflect thyroid immune responses. In validation, progression to ophthalmopathy was predicted by the model with 65% to 71% sensitivity and under 85% specificity, a median of approximately 6.5 months before onset.

The TCR beta CDR3 regions were amplified from the RNA transcripts. A first-round RT-PCR of the TCR CDR3 used the HTBI primer set with the Qiagen OneStep RT-PCR kit. The libraries were constructed in a second round of multiplex PCR and then size-selected and purified. The libraries were sequenced on an Illumina HiSeq2000 using paired-end 100 bp reads. Under the source paper's analysis protocol: SOAPnuke was used to process the raw data, with reads discarded if the reads contained adapters or uncalled bases, had a mean Phred below 15, or lacked an exact constant-primer or identifier match. COPE v1.2.5 was used to merge high-quality paired reads, and clonotypes were defined as unique nucleotide sequences. MiTCR v1.1 was used to align clonotypes to the IMGT TRBV, TRBD and TRBJ reference segments. The analysis included only V-J combinations with a frequency above 0.0001, which together covered around 99% of the repertoires. A TCS score was defined as the ratio of F50 (clonal expansion) to E x V (chaos), with BLOSUM62-based TCRdist applied between CDR3 peptides within each V-J. Welch's t-statistics and random forest reduced 514 V-J features to under 15, which were used in a naive Bayes classifier (R e1071). The raw public reads went through TCRdb reprocessing: fastp at Q25, MiXCR clone calling, in-frame beta chains kept. Every entry covers one CDR3 protein and lists the most common genes and DNA from its rows. These V and J calls originate from TCRdb's pipeline instead of the authors' own analysis. The sample table lists a few hundred thousand distinct CDR3 sequences, more than 12% of them with a count of one. Of the sample, about 30% is held by the ten largest clones.

Germline trimming amounts to 5 bases on V and 2 bases on J, with 3 as the count of junction bases outside the gene matches. The CDR3 goes from the cysteine to the phenylalanine over 13 residues. Only the CDR3 part of the read is kept: 39 bases, read in frame from the first base. According to the germline V gene (reference sequence), CDR1 reads DFQATT and CDR2 reads SNEGSKA. This TCR came from a woman in her twenties or thirties with Graves' hyperthyroidism. Specimen: blood. The chain is assembled from TRBV20-1 and TRBJ1-1; 9 middle bases align to TRBD1. For the CDR3, the sequence is CSAPQGANTEAFF. The nucleotide sequence is given as TGCAGTGCTCCACAGGGGGCTAACACTGAAGCTTTCTTT.